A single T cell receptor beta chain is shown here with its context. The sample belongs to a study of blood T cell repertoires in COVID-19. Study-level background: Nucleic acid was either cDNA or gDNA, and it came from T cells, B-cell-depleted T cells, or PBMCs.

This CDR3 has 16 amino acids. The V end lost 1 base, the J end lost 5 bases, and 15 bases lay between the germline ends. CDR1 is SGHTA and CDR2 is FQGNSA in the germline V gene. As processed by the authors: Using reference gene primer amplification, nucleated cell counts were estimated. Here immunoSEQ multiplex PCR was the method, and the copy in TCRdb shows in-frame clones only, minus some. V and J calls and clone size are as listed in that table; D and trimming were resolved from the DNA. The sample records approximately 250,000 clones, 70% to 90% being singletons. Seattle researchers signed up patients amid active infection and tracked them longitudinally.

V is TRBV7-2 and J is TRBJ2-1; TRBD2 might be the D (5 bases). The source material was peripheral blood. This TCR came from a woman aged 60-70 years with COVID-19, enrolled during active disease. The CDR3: CASSLEPGMENNEQFF. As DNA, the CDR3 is TGTGCCAGCAGCTTAGAACCGGGAATGGAAAACAATGAGCAGTTCTTC.